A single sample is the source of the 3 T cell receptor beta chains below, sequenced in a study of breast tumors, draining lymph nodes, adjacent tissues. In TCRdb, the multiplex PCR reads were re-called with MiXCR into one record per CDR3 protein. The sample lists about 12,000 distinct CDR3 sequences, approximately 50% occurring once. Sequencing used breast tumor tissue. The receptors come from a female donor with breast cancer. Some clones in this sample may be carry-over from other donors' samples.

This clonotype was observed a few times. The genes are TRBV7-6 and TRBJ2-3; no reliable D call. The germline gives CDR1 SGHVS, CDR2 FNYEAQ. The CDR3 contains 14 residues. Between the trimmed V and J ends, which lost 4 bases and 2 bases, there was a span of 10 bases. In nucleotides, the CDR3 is TGTGCCAGCAGCTCCGGGTTCGTCACAGATACGCAGTATTTT. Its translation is CASSSGFVTDTQYF.

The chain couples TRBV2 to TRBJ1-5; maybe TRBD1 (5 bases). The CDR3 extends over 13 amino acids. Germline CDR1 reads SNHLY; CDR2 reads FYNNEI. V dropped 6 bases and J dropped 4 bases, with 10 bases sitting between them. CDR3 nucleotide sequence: TGTGCCAGCAGCCAGGACACAAATCAGCCCCAGCATTTT. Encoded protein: CASSQDTNQPQHF.

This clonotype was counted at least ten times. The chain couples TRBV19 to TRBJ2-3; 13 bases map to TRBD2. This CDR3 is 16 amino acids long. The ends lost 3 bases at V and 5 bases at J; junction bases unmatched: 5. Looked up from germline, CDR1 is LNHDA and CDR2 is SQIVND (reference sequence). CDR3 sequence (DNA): TGTGCCAGTAGTATTGGACTAGCGGGAGAGGGAGATACGCAGTATTTT. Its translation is CASSIGLAGEGDTQYF.